This T cell receptor beta chain came from a study of T cells after yellow fever vaccination (dated by TCRdb to about 2019). For the wider study: The SMART-Seq v4 Ultra Low Input RNA kit was used to prepare libraries from fractions with low cell numbers. To track T-cell clones before and after primary and booster YFV17D yellow fever vaccination, bulk TCR alpha and beta repertoires were sequenced longitudinally. Two healthy male donors, one aged 18 to 30 and one aged 30 to 40 years, made up the cohort. Blood was drawn at multiple timepoints before and after primary and secondary immunization, with bulk PBMC replicates and cell subsets isolated. Here is what the overall study found, with its caveats: Computational filtering was required because FACS-sorted repertoires could contain abundant contaminating clonotypes from the bulk population. Compared with the primary T-cell response, the secondary T-cell response was faster but weaker, reaching its peak on day 5 rather than on day 15. A small fraction of clonotypes showed up in both the CD4 and CD8 compartments, probably as a result of convergent recombination. Because the study included only a couple of donors, the extent to which the findings can be generalized is limited. Most clones expanded after primary vaccination were re-detected after the booster (almost 98% of CD4 and roughly 87% of CD8), suggesting broad memory maintenance.

This clonotype has just a few counts. What this receptor recognizes is not known. Per-base qualities were not stored, and no clone one base away is much larger. Data came from an Illumina NovaSeq 6000. TCR cDNA was made using 5'RACE template switching, a step that added a universal primer site and unique molecular identifiers. Priming of cDNA synthesis was performed from both the TCR alpha and TCR beta constant segments. Two PCR steps were used to amplify libraries, with sample barcodes and sequencing adapters being added in the second step. Sequencing of libraries was done on Illumina HiSeq 2500 (2x100 bp) or NovaSeq (2x150 bp). As for the authors' bioinformatics: MIGEC handled demultiplexing of reads and collapsing into UMI consensus sequences, while MiXCR performed V(D)J alignment. Vaccine-responding clonotypes were identified with edgeR using replicate PBMC samples, with FDR below 0.01 and a log2 fold change above 5 up to day 15 being required. CD4 or CD8 identity was assigned to each bulk clonotype according to whether the clonotype was present at higher abundance in the sequenced CD4 repertoire or the sequenced CD8 repertoire. In TCRdb, the public reads were trimmed at Q25 with fastp and aligned with MiXCR, with productive beta chains retained. CDR3 protein sequences are deduplicated, and each keeps its most common genes and DNA. The V and J calls and clone size come from TCRdb's table, not from the authors' own analysis. Present in this sample are about 300,000 distinct CDR3 sequences, 3% to 4.5% of which were seen just once. The ten largest make up 20% to 25% of the sample.

From its cysteine to its phenylalanine, the CDR3 spans 15 amino acids. The only DNA kept is the CDR3, 45 bases in frame from the first base. In the germline V gene, CDR1 corresponds to LGHNA and CDR2 to YNFKEQ. Unmatched junction bases come to 5, with V trimmed by 2 bases and J by 8 bases. According to the study, the label for this sample's treatment or condition signals: live attenuated yellow fever vaccine strain. At every blood-draw timepoint, two biological replicates of bulk PBMCs were collected. A standard Ficoll-Paque protocol was used to isolate PBMCs from peripheral blood. RNA was extracted with TriZol from bulk PBMCs, CD4 and CD8 fractions, and dextramer-positive and dextramer-negative fractions.

The sample here was PBMCs, taken 5 days after the yellow fever booster vaccination. The chain was built from TRBV4-2 and TRBJ2-1, with 11 central nucleotides matching TRBD2. This receptor was identified in a man between 18 and 35 years old who received the YFV17D yellow fever vaccine. The DNA sequence is given as TGTGCCAGCAGCCAATTAGCGGGGGGGCCGGATGAGCAGTTCTTC. Translation gives CASSQLAGGPDEQFF.